A single sample gave rise to the 22 T cell receptor beta chains below, sequenced in a study of T-cell memory formation after mild COVID-19 (dated by TCRdb to the early 2020s). Library prep was done by 5' RACE. Sequencing was performed on an Illumina NovaSeq 6000. TCRdb reprocessed the public reads (quality trimming at Q25 with fastp, clone calling with MiXCR) and kept in-frame beta chains. Each entry is one CDR3 protein sequence, shown with its most common DNA and genes. In all, the sample holds hundreds of thousands of distinct CDR3 sequences, and roughly 18% of those were seen once. The ten largest clones add up to 12% of the sample. Material for sequencing was PBMCs or a T cell subset sorted from them (not recorded which). These receptors all come from an adult woman who had mild COVID-19 (a few samples of this study predate the infection). The sample titles of this study are shuffled in the database, so cell type and time point are left out; the donor was told from shared clones.

This rearrangement joins TRBV12-3 or TRBV12-4 to TRBJ2-3; possibly TRBD1 for D (6 bases). V lost 8 bases, J lost 0 bases, and 21 bases lay in between. The CDR3 extends over 17 amino acids. CDR3 nucleotide sequence: TGTGCCAGCGACCTTTTACAGGGAATCTCTAGCACAGATACGCAGTATTTT. As protein: CASDLLQGISSTDTQYF.

The chain employs TRBV5-5 and TRBJ1-4; weak D call: TRBD1 (5 bases). V was shortened by 4 bases and J by 5 bases, with 15 bases between the two germline ends. CDR3 length equals 15 residues. From germline, CDR1 is SGHKS and CDR2 YYEKEE (reference sequence). CDR3 coding DNA: TGTGCCAGCAGCCAAGGGGCGGGGAGAAATGAAAAACTGTTTTTT. Its protein is CASSQGAGRNEKLFF.

The chain combines TRBV20-1 with TRBJ2-3; 7 bases fit TRBD2. V gave up 0 bases and J gave up 1 base; unmatched junction bases: 1. Germline CDR1 and CDR2: DFQATT and SNEGSKA (reference sequence). The CDR3 sequence is 14 residues long. The CDR3 sequence: CSAREGGGTDTQYF. In nucleotides, the CDR3 is TGCAGTGCTAGAGAGGGGGGGGGCACAGATACGCAGTATTTT.

The chain combines TRBV24-1 with TRBJ2-1, with 7 bases identical to TRBD1. Germline V gene lookup returns CDR1 KGHDR and CDR2 SFDVKD. CDR3 length equals 13 residues. Trimming took 3 bases from V and 10 from J; bases not matched to a gene: 5. For the CDR3, the DNA is TGTGCCACCAGTGATAGGGGCAGGGGGGAGCAGTTCTTC. Translating it yields CATSDRGRGEQFF.

This clonotype occurred a few times. The CDR3 DNA sequence: TGTGCCAGCAGCTTAGGGGACAGGTTCCTGATGAACACTGAAGCTTTCTTT. Amino acids: CASSLGDRFLMNTEAFF. The chain joins TRBV11-2 to TRBJ1-1; 8 bases agree with TRBD1. This CDR3 comprises 17 residues. With V trimmed by 1 base and J by 0 bases, 7 bases remained unmatched. Germline values: CDR1 SGHAT, CDR2 FQNNGV.

The chain combines TRBV7-9 with TRBJ1-2, with TRBD1 identical over 8 bases. Trimming took 3 bases from V and 7 from J; bases not matched to a gene: 7. The CDR3 length is 14 residues. Looked up from germline, CDR1 is SEHNR and CDR2 is FQNEAQ (reference sequence). The CDR3 DNA sequence: TGTGCCAGCAGCTTCACCCAGGGGGCGCTTGGCTACACCTTC. The encoded protein is CASSFTQGALGYTF. Filled out from reference TRBV7-9 and TRBJ1-2, the complete variable domain reads DTGVSQNPRHKITKRGQNVTFRCDPISEHNRLYWYRQTLGQGPEFLTYFQNEAQLEKSRLLSDRFSAERPKGSFSTLEIQRTEQGDSAMYLCASSFTQGALGYTFGSGTRLTVV.

This clonotype was detected a few times. The gene calls are TRBV20-1 and TRBJ2-1; 9 bases are a match to TRBD2. The CDR3 runs to 15 residues. Trimming cost V 5 bases and J 0 bases; bases outside gene matches: 5. The germline gives CDR1 DFQATT, CDR2 SNEGSKA (reference sequence). The DNA for the CDR3 is TGCAGTGCTGGGATGCGGGGGGGCTCCTACAATGAGCAGTTCTTC. It is translated as CSAGMRGGSYNEQFF.

The V and J genes are TRBV3-1 and TRBJ1-4; D gene unclear. Germline values: CDR1 LGHDT, CDR2 YNNKEL (reference sequence). The CDR3 loop spans 15 amino acids. V was cut by 1 base and J by 7 bases, with 13 bases left in between. The DNA of the CDR3 is TGTGCCAGCAGCCAAGGGTCGGGGTTGGCTGAAAAACTGTTTTTT. It is translated as CASSQGSGLAEKLFF.

This clonotype was seen a handful of times. CDR3 loop: CASLPRVSGELFF. The DNA of the CDR3 is TGTGCCAGCCTACCTCGAGTCTCCGGGGAGCTGTTTTTT. The chain carries TRBV12-3 or TRBV12-4 and TRBJ2-2; D remains unclear. There are 13 residues in the CDR3. V was clipped by 8 bases and J by 6 bases, with 13 bases between them.

In this sample, this clonotype turned up many times. The rearrangement links TRBV4-3 to TRBJ2-2; D ambiguous. Germline V CDR1 and CDR2: LGHNA, YSLEER. The CDR3 is made up of 15 amino acids. The V gene lost 0 bases and the J gene lost 5 bases, with 10 bases spanning the gap. The CDR3 sequence: CASSQEGRRTGELFF. CDR3 in DNA: TGCGCCAGCAGCCAAGAAGGACGTAGAACCGGGGAGCTGTTTTTT.

The V and J genes are TRBV20-1 and TRBJ2-5, with D possibly called TRBD1 or TRBD2 (5 bases each). Trimming pared 6 bases from V and 6 bases from J, leaving 26 bases between. Germline V lookup: CDR1 DFQATT, CDR2 SNEGSKA (reference sequence). The CDR3 runs to 16 residues. CDR3 in amino acids: CSAATLQWDGTQTQYF. In DNA, the CDR3 is TGCAGTGCAGCCACACTCCAATGGGACGGCACCCAGACCCAGTACTTC.

This clonotype was seen a handful of times. The rearrangement joins TRBV5-1 to TRBJ2-3; TRBD1 aligns across 8 bases. Germline V CDR1 and CDR2: SGHRS, YFSETQ. Trimming at V came to 6 bases and at J to 3 bases, leaving 6 bases not matched to a gene. The CDR3 length is 14 residues. The CDR3 is CASTSRQGTDTQYF. CDR3 DNA sequence: TGCGCCAGCACCTCGAGACAGGGGACAGATACGCAGTATTTT.

There are a few counts of this clonotype. The chain couples TRBV7-2 to TRBJ2-5; 8 positions agree with TRBD2. J gave up 4 bases and V 5 bases, and 18 bases lay outside the gene matches. The CDR3 consists of 18 residues. CDR1 SGHTA and CDR2 FQGNSA come from the germline V gene. CDR3 region: CASSPRGSGYGRGETQYF. Here the CDR3 DNA reads TGTGCCAGCAGCCCTAGGGGATCAGGTTACGGGAGGGGAGAGACCCAGTACTTC. The entire variable domain, with the rest obtained from reference TRBV7-2 and TRBJ2-5, is as follows: GAGVSQSPSNKVTEKGKDVELRCDPISGHTALYWYRQSLGQGLEFLIYFQGNSAPDKSGLPSDRFSAERTGGSVSTLTIQRTQQEDSAVYLCASSPRGSGYGRGETQYFGPGTRLLVL.

J is TRBJ2-7 and V is TRBV6-5, with D perhaps matching TRBD2 (5 bases). V shed 1 base and J shed 5 bases, with 6 bases lying between them. Germline V gene sequence: CDR1 MNHEY, CDR2 SVGAGI. The CDR3 has 12 amino acids. The CDR3 sequence is CASSYFGNEQYF. The CDR3 bases are TGTGCCAGCAGTTACTTCGGGAACGAGCAGTACTTC.

This clonotype was picked up one time. The chain joins TRBV5-1 to TRBJ2-6; 11 bases line up with TRBD1. The ends lost 0 bases at V and 0 bases at J; junction bases unmatched: 2. From germline, CDR1 is SGHRS and CDR2 YFSETQ. The CDR3 sequence is 18 residues long. In DNA, the CDR3 is TGCGCCAGCAGCTTGGGGACAGGGGGCGGCTCTGGGGCCAACGTCCTGACTTTC. The encoded protein is CASSLGTGGGSGANVLTF.

This clonotype was found many times. The chain is built from TRBV6-4 and TRBJ2-1, with TRBD2 identical over 10 bases. The CDR3 is made up of 15 amino acids. The V gene end was trimmed by 3 bases and the J gene end by 7 bases; junction bases not matched to a gene: 6. Germline V lookup: CDR1 MRHNA, CDR2 SNTAGT. CDR3 region: CASSDTSGEGNEQFF. The CDR3, as DNA: TGTGCCAGCAGTGATACTAGCGGGGAAGGGAATGAGCAGTTCTTC.

The chain is built from TRBV6-2 or TRBV6-3 and TRBJ2-1; D ambiguous. This CDR3 contains 11 residues. Germline CDR1 MNHEY, CDR2 SVGEGT. V was pared by 8 bases and J by 7 bases, with 9 bases between. CDR3 residues: CASCLGNEQFF. In DNA form, the CDR3 reads TGTGCCAGCTGCCTCGGGAATGAGCAGTTCTTC.

This clonotype was counted only a few times. The CDR3 DNA reads as TGCGCCAGCAGTCAATTCGGCTGCCCGTACAGGGGGCTGGTTCAGCCCCAGCATTTT. Translating it yields CASSQFGCPYRGLVQPQHF. The rearrangement uses TRBV23-1 and TRBJ1-5, with TRBD1 matching 9 bases. TRBV23-1 is labeled an ORF, and its function is uncertain. The junction had 16 bases not matched to a gene; V was cut back by 1 base and J by 6 bases. This CDR3 has 19 residues.

V gene TRBV7-2 combines with J gene TRBJ2-3; tentative D call: TRBD1 (7 bases). Germline CDR1 and CDR2: SGHTA and FQGNSA. CDR3 length equals 16 residues. The V and J ends lost 5 bases and 1 base respectively, with 16 bases between them. The CDR3 reads CASSRRGREGTDTQYF. In nucleotides, the CDR3 is TGTGCCAGCAGCCGAAGGGGGCGGGAAGGCACAGATACGCAGTATTTT.

The chain has TRBV12-3 or TRBV12-4 and TRBJ1-4; TRBD1 might be the D (6 bases). This CDR3 has 14 residues. Deletions cut 6 bases from V and 7 bases from J, with 15 bases between. CDR3 coding DNA: TGTGCCAGCAGACTGGGGGCGATGGCTGAAAAACTGTTTTTT. Protein product: CASRLGAMAEKLFF.

This clonotype was detected only a few times. This sequence joins TRBV6-2 or TRBV6-3 and TRBJ2-2; D not resolved. The CDR3 runs 13 residues. The germline V gene has CDR1 MNHEY and CDR2 SVGEGT. V lost 4 bases and J lost 4, with 7 bases in between. The CDR3 sequence is CASSWGTTGELFF. In DNA form, the CDR3 reads TGTGCCAGCAGTTGGGGTACCACCGGGGAGCTGTTTTTT.

This clonotype was recorded a few times. The chain employs TRBV3-1 and TRBJ1-1; D might be TRBD1 (5 bases). Germline values: CDR1 LGHDT, CDR2 YNNKEL (reference sequence). With 4 bases removed from V and 11 bases from J, the gap between germline ends came to 23 bases. The CDR3 consists of 15 residues. CDR3 sequence: CASSPRDRFPEVAFF. CDR3 bases: TGTGCCAGCAGCCCCCGGGACCGATTCCCTGAAGTGGCTTTCTTT.